The 9 T cell receptor beta chains below come from one sample, sequenced in a study of CD8 T cells in Susac syndrome. When the RNA was reverse transcribed, random hexamers were used with an input of roughly 0.45 to 1 ug. TCRdb re-derived calls from the immunoSEQ multiplex PCR reads in MiXCR, one entry per CDR3 protein. The table shows more than 95,000 distinct CDR3 sequences, with around 95% occurring only once. Specimen: CD8+ T cells from PBMCs. Source of these receptors: a human donor with Susac syndrome.

V usage is TRBV24-1 and J usage is TRBJ2-4; unclear D gene. The germline V and J ends were trimmed by 0 bases and 0 bases, with 11 bases remaining between them. The CDR3 contains 17 residues. Germline assignment: CDR1 KGHDR and CDR2 SFDVKD. The CDR3 loop reads CATSDLHSTLAKNIQYF. CDR3 nucleotides: TGTGCCACCAGTGATTTGCACTCGACACTAGCCAAAAACATTCAGTACTTC.

V is TRBV20-1 and J is TRBJ1-5, with D possibly matching TRBD1 (6 bases). V was shortened by 0 bases and J by 3 bases, with 12 bases between the two germline ends. In germline, CDR1 is DFQATT, CDR2 SNEGSKA (reference sequence). The CDR3 runs 15 residues. CDR3 region: CSAREAGVDNQPQHF. The CDR3 DNA reads TGCAGTGCTAGAGAGGCAGGGGTTGACAATCAGCCCCAGCATTTT.

V gene TRBV12-5 combines with J gene TRBJ2-6, with D unresolved. Per the germline V gene, CDR1 is LGHNT and CDR2 is FRNRAP. Trimming shortened V by 0 bases and J by 5 bases, and 11 bases separated the two germline ends. The CDR3 consists of 16 residues. In DNA form, the CDR3 reads TGTGCTAGTGGTTTGGTACCCCCAGGCCGGGCCAACGTCCTGACTTTC. This codes for CASGLVPPGRANVLTF. The variable domain in full, with the rest retrieved from reference TRBV12-5 and TRBJ2-6, is DARVTQTPRHKVTEMGQEVTMRCQPILGHNTVFWYRQTMMQGLELLAYFRNRAPLDDSGMPKDRFSAEMPDATLATLKIQPSEPRDSAVYFCASGLVPPGRANVLTFGAGSRLTVL.

The V and J genes are TRBV20-1 and TRBJ1-1; D possibly corresponds to TRBD1 (6 bases). Trimming took off 1 base at V and 5 bases at J, with 14 bases between the two ends. The length of the CDR3 is 14 residues. Germline V gene sequence: CDR1 DFQATT, CDR2 SNEGSKA (reference sequence). The CDR3 is CSARVGATMTEAFF. The DNA of the CDR3 is TGCAGTGCTAGAGTGGGGGCTACTATGACTGAAGCTTTCTTT.

The CDR3 reads CASRPGDRSYEQYF. CDR3 DNA sequence: TGTGCCAGCAGGCCCGGGGACAGGAGCTACGAGCAGTACTTC. The V gene is TRBV21-1, the J gene TRBJ2-7; the table's TRBD1 call for D was not verified on the DNA. TRBV21-1 is annotated as a pseudogene. CDR3 length: 14 amino acids.

The chain has TRBV4-1 and TRBJ2-5; 13 nucleotides match TRBD2. The germline CDR1 and CDR2 sequences are MGHRA and YSYEKL. This CDR3 has 16 amino acids. The junction had 5 bases not matched to a gene; V was cut back by 2 bases and J by 5 bases. This CDR3 reads CASSQMPGLAGETQYF. CDR3 in DNA: TGCGCCAGCAGCCAAATGCCGGGACTAGCGGGGGAGACCCAGTACTTC.

The V call is TRBV25-1, the J call TRBJ2-3; 9 bases are shared with TRBD2. Germline V lookup: CDR1 MGHDK, CDR2 SYGVNS. The CDR3 spans 17 residues. Trimming cost V 3 bases and J 6 bases; bases outside gene matches: 13. The DNA of the CDR3 is TGTGCCAGCAGTGACCCTTCCAGGCGGGAGGGTTCGGATACGCAGTATTTT. This sequence encodes CASSDPSRREGSDTQYF.

The J gene is TRBJ2-3, the V gene TRBV5-1; tentatively, D is TRBD2 (6 bases). Deletions cut 6 bases from V and 2 bases from J, with 22 bases between. CDR3 length equals 17 residues. Per the germline V gene, CDR1 is SGHRS and CDR2 is YFSETQ. The CDR3 is CASTSTPGDFNTDTQYF. The DNA of the CDR3 is TGCGCCAGCACCTCTACTCCTGGGGACTTCAACACAGATACGCAGTATTTT.

V gene TRBV7-8 combines with J gene TRBJ1-2, with 7 bases aligning to TRBD1. In germline, CDR1 is SGHVS, CDR2 FQNEAQ. Germline trimming cut 5 bases from V and 0 bases from J; bases unmatched to any gene: 9. The CDR3 has 16 residues. CDR3 in amino acids: CASSPDRVRANYGYTF. CDR3 coding DNA: TGTGCCAGCAGCCCAGACAGGGTACGAGCTAACTATGGCTACACCTTC.